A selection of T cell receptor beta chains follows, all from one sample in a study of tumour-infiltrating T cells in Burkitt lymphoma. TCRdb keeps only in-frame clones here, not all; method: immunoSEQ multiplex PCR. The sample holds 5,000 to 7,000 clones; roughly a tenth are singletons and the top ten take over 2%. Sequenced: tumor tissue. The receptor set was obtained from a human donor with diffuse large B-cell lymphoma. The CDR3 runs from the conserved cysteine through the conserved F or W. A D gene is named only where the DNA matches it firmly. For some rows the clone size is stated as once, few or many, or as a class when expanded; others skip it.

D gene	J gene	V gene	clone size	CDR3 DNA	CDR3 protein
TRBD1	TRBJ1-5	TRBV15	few	TGTGCCACCAGCAGAGATGGATTCGGACAGGGAGAGGATCAGCCCCAGCATTTT	CATSRDGFGQGEDQPQHF
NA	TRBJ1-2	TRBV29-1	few	TGCAGCGTTGAAGATCCCTACTATGGCTACACCTTC	CSVEDPYYGYTF
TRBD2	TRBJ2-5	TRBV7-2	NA	TGTGCCAGCAGCCCCCGGACTAGCGGGGCAGAGACCCAGTACTTC	CASSPRTSGAETQYF
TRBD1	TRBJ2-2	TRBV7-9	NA	TGTGCCCCCACAACCGGGACAGCGAACACCGGGGAGCTGTTTTTT	CAPTTGTANTGELFF
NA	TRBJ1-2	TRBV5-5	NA	TGTGCCAGCAGCTTAGAGGGTGGCTACACCTTC	CASSLEGGYTF
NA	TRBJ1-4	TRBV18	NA	TGTGCCAGCTCACCGTCCCTGCTGGGCACTAATGAAAAACTGTTTTTT	CASSPSLLGTNEKLFF
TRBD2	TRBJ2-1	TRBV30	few	TGTGCCTGGCGGACTAGCGGGGGCCTCTCCTACAATGAGCAGTTCTTC	CAWRTSGGLSYNEQFF
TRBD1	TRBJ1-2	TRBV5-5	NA	TGTGCCAGCAGCCTGCGGTGGGACAGGGGGCTAAGCGGCTACACCTTC	CASSLRWDRGLSGYTF
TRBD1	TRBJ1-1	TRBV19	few	TGTGCCAGTAGTACGCAGGGGGCGAACACTGAAGCTTTCTTT	CASSTQGANTEAFF
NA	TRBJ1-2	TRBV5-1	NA	TGCGCCAGCAGCTGGGGGAGCTATTTAGGGACACTCTATGGCTACACCTTC	CASSWGSYLGTLYGYTF
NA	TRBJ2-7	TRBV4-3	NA	TGCGCCAGCAGCCAAGATTTGGGCGGCTCCTACGAGCAGTACTTC	CASSQDLGGSYEQYF
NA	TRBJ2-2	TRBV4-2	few	TGTGCCAGCAGCCAAGGAGAACAGAACACCGGGGAGCTGTTTTTT	CASSQGEQNTGELFF
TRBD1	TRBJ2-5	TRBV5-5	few	TGTGCCAGCAGCTTCGGACAGGGTAGGCAAGAGACCCAGTACTTC	CASSFGQGRQETQYF
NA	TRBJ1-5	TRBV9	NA	TGTGCCAGCAGCCAAACACTAAATCAGCCCCAGCATTTT	CASSQTLNQPQHF
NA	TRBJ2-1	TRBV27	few	TGTGCCAGCAGCTTCGGGACACAAATCTCCGATGAGCAGTTCTTC	CASSFGTQISDEQFF
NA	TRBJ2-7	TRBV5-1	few	TGCGCCAGCAGCTTCACTAGGACAGCCTACGAGCAGTACTTC	CASSFTRTAYEQYF
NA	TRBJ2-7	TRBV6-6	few	TGTGCCAGCAGTCCCAGCTACGACCTATCCTACGAGCAGTACTTC	CASSPSYDLSYEQYF
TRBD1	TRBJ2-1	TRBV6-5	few	TGTGCCAGCAGCCGGGGACAGGGGAACTACAATGAGCAGTTCTTC	CASSRGQGNYNEQFF